This T cell receptor (beta chain) derives from a study of blood T cell repertoires in COVID-19. Study at large: Samples came from the United States, Italy and Spain, spanning acute and convalescent COVID-19. PBMCs, B-cell-depleted T cells, or T cells provided the cDNA or gDNA that made up the material.

As processed by the authors: Estimation of nucleated cell counts was performed using reference gene primer amplification. TCRdb's table, derived via immunoSEQ multiplex PCR, lists solely in-frame clones and lacks some. That table furnishes V, J and clone size, whereas the DNA furnished D and trimming. The sample includes around 220,000 clones, roughly nine tenths seen only once; the top ten take 1.5% to 2%. Germline V gene sequence: CDR1 KGHSH, CDR2 LQKENI. V lost 0 bases, J lost 5 bases, and 1 base stayed unmatched. This CDR3 comprises 14 residues. This TCR was recovered from a man aged 40-49 years with active or convalescent COVID-19. This sequence joins TRBV18 and TRBJ2-5; 9 bases fit TRBD2. The sequenced sample consisted of peripheral blood. For the CDR3, the DNA is TGTGCCAGCTCACCACCCGCGGGAGGGGAGACCCAGTACTTC. Its protein is CASSPPAGGETQYF.